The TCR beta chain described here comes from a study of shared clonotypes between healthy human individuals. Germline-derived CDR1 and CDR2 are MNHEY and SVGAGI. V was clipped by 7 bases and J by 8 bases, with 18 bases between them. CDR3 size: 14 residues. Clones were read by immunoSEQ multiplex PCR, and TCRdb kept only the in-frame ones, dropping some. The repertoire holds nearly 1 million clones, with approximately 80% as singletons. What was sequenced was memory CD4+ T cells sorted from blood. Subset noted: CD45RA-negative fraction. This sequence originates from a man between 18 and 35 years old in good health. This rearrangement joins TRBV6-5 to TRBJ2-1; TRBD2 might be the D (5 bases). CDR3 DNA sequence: TGTGCCAGCAAGTTGAGGGAATGGTGGGATGAGCAGTTCTTC. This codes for CASKLREWWDEQFF.